Sequencing of this TCR beta chain was carried out in a study of T cell responses to AZD1222 COVID-19 vaccine. Generated by immunoSEQ multiplex PCR, the TCRdb table keeps only in-frame clones and is missing some. The data hold about 150,000 clones, with 94% observed a single time. CDR1 and CDR2 (germline): MGHDK, SYGVNS. The CDR3 covers 16 residues. Trimming stripped 5 bases from V and 6 bases from J, with 19 bases between. This sequence originates from an adult in good health. The material sequenced was peripheral blood, taken on day 0 of AZD1222 vaccination. This chain links TRBV25-1 with TRBJ1-4, with D possibly matching TRBD1 (5 bases). The CDR3 loop is CASSPIDRGAHEKLFF. DNA for the CDR3: TGTGCCAGCAGTCCGATTGACCGCGGGGCCCATGAAAAACTGTTTTTT.